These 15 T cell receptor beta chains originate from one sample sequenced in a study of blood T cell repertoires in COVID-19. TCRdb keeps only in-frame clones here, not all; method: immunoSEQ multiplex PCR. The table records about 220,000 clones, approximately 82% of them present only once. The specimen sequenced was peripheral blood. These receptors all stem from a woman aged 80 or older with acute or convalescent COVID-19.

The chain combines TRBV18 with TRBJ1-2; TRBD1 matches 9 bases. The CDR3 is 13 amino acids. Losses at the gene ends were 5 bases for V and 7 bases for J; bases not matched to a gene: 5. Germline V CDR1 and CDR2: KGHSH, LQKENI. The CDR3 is CASSSQGAGGYTF. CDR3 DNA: TGTGCCAGCTCATCACAGGGGGCTGGTGGCTACACCTTC. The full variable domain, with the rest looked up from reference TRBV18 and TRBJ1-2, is NAGVMQNPRHLVRRRGQEARLRCSPMKGHSHVYWYRQLPEEGLKFMVYLQKENIIDESGMPKERFSAEFPKEGPSILRIQQVVRGDSAAYFCASSSQGAGGYTFGSGTRLTVV.

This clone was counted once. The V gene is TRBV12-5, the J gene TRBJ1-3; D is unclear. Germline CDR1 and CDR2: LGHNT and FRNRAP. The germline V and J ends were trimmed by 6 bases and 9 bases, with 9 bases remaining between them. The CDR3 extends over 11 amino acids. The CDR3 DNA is TGTGCTAGTGGCATAAGTAGCACCATATATTTT. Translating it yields CASGISSTIYF.

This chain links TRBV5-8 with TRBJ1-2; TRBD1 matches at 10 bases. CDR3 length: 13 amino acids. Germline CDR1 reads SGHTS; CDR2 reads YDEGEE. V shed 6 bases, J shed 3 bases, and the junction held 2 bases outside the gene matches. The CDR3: CASTGQGDYGYTF. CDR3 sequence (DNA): TGTGCCAGCACCGGACAGGGGGACTATGGCTACACCTTC.

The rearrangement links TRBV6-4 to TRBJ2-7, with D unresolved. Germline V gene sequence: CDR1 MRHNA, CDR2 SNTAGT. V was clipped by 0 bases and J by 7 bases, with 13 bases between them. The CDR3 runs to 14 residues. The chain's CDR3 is CASSDSRFLGEQYF. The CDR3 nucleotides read TGTGCCAGCAGTGACTCGAGATTTCTAGGAGAGCAGTACTTC.

DNA of the CDR3: TGTGCCAGCAGCCTGGACAGAACTAATGAAAAACTGTTTTTT. Its translation is CASSLDRTNEKLFF. The chain is built from TRBV3-1 (or the pseudogene TRBV3-2) and TRBJ1-4; D might be TRBD1 (6 bases). The CDR3 has 14 amino acids. Germline CDR1 reads LGHDT; CDR2 reads YNNKEL (reference sequence). The V gene lost 4 bases and the J gene lost 1 base, with 7 bases spanning the gap.

In nucleotides, the CDR3 is TGTGCCAGCAGCTTGAACGGGAATCGGTACGAGCAGTACTTC. It yields the protein CASSLNGNRYEQYF. The chain employs TRBV7-2 and TRBJ2-7; TRBD2 is a possible D gene (5 bases). Germline V gene lookup returns CDR1 SGHTA and CDR2 FQGNSA. The CDR3 contains 14 residues. V shed 3 bases and J shed 4 bases, with 13 bases lying between them.

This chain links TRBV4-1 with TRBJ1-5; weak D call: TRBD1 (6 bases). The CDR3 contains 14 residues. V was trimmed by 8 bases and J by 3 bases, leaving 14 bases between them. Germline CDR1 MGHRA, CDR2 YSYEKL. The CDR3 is CASGFRDNNQPQHF. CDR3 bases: TGCGCCAGCGGGTTCCGGGACAACAATCAGCCCCAGCATTTT.

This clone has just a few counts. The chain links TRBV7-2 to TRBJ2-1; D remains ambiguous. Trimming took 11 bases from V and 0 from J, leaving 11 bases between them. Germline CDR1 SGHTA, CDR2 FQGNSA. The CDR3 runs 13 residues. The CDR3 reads CASQLSSYNEQFF. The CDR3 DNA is TGTGCCTCGCAACTGAGCTCCTACAATGAGCAGTTCTTC. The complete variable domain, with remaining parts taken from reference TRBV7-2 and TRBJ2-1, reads GAGVSQSPSNKVTEKGKDVELRCDPISGHTALYWYRQSLGQGLEFLIYFQGNSAPDKSGLPSDRFSAERTGGSVSTLTIQRTQQEDSAVYLCASQLSSYNEQFFGPGTRLTVL.

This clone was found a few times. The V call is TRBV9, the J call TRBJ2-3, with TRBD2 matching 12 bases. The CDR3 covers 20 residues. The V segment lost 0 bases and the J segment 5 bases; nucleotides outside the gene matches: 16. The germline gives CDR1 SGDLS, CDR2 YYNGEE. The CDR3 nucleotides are TGTGCCAGCAGCGTAGTTGCGGCTAGCGGGGGGGCCGGGAACAAAGATACGCAGTATTTT. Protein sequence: CASSVVAASGGAGNKDTQYF.

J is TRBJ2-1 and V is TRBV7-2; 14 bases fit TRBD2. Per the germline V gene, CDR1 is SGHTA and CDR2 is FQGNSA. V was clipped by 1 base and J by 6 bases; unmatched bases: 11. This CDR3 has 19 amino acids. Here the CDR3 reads CASSLEGTSGGPARNEQFF. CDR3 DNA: TGTGCCAGCAGCTTAGAGGGGACTAGCGGGGGCCCGGCCCGCAATGAGCAGTTCTTC.

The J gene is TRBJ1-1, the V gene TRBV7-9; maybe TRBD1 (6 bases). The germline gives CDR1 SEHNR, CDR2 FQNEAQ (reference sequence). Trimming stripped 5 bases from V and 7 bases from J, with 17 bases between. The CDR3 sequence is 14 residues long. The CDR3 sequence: CASSPRHPTGEAFF. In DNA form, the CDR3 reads TGTGCCAGCAGCCCGCGACATCCGACAGGTGAAGCTTTCTTT.

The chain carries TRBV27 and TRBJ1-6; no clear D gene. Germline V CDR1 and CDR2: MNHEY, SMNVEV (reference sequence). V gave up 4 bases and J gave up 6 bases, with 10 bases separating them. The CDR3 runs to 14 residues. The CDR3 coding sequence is TGTGCCAGCAGTTCGACAAGTGGTAATTCACCCCTCCACTTT. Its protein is CASSSTSGNSPLHF.

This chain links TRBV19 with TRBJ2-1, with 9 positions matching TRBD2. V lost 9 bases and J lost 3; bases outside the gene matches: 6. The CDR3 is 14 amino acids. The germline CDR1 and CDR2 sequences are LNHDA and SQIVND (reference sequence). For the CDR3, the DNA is TGTGCCAGCAGGAGACTAGCGGACTACAATGAGCAGTTCTTC. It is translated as CASRRLADYNEQFF.

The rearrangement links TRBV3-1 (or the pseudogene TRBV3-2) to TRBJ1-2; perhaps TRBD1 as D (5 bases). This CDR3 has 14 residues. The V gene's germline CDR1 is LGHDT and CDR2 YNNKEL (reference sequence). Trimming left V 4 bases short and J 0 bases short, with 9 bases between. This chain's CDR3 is CASSPGHSNYGYTF. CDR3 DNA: TGTGCCAGCAGCCCCGGACACTCTAACTATGGCTACACCTTC.

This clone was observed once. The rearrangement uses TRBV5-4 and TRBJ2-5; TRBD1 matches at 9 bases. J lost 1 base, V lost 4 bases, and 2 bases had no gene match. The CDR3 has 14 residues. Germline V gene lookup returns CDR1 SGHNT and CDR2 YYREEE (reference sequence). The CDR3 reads CASSRTGAQETQYF. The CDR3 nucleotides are TGTGCCAGCAGCCGGACAGGGGCCCAAGAGACCCAGTACTTC.